The rows below give T cell receptor beta chains drawn from one sample of a study of glioma-infiltrating T cells. MiXCR was run by TCRdb on the multiplex PCR reads, yielding one entry per CDR3 protein. The table lists a few hundred thousand distinct CDR3 sequences, 41% of them singletons, with approximately 12% in the top ten. Sequenced: glioma tissue, nonneoplastic brain tissue, or PBMCs (not recorded which). Every receptor here comes from a human donor with low-grade glioma or glioblastoma, undergoing nonglioma brain surgery, or in good health (not recorded which). Both conserved end residues are part of each CDR3. D genes are given only for firm matches. Not every row has a clone size; where given, it reads once, few, many or a size class.

V,J,size,D,DNA,CDR3
TRBV7-8,TRBJ1-1,few,.,TGTGCCAGCAGCCACCTCCGGGACGAAGCTTTCTTT,CASSHLRDEAFF
TRBV20-1,TRBJ1-4,.,.,TGCAGTGGGACAGAACGGGGTGAAAAACTGTTTTTT,CSGTERGEKLFF
TRBV20-1,TRBJ1-1,many,.,TGCAGTGCTAGAGAAGGAAAGGCGGACACTGAAGCTTTCTTT,CSAREGKADTEAFF
TRBV27,TRBJ1-1,many,.,TGTGCCAGCTCAGTTTTAGTCCCCTACCGGGGCACTGAAGCTTTCTTT,CASSVLVPYRGTEAFF
TRBV5-1,TRBJ2-7,.,.,TGCGCCAGCAGCTTGGAAGGTGATCTCCGGGAAAGCTTC,CASSLEGDLRESF
TRBV7-2,TRBJ2-7,.,.,TGTGCCAGCAGCTTAAGTGGGAGTGATGAGCAGTACTTC,CASSLSGSDEQYF
TRBV24-1,TRBJ2-3,few,TRBD1,TGTGCCACCAGGGACAGGGGTGGAGGAGATACGCAGTATTTT,CATRDRGGGDTQYF
TRBV7-6,TRBJ1-3,.,TRBD1,TGTGCCAGCAGCTACTCAGGGGGCTCTGGAAACACCATATATTTT,CASSYSGGSGNTIYF
TRBV20-1,TRBJ2-3,many,.,TGCAGTGCTAGCCGGGAGACAGATACGCAGTATTTT,CSASRETDTQYF
TRBV27,TRBJ2-7,few,.,TGTGCCAGCAATAAGGTGGGGGGCCAGAGCTCCTACGAGCAGTACTTC,CASNKVGGQSSYEQYF
TRBV6-6,TRBJ2-6,.,.,TGTGCCAGCAGTTACTCAGGGGGACGGAAAGGGATCTCTGGGGCCAACGTCCTGACTTTC,CASSYSGGRKGISGANVLTF
TRBV20-1,TRBJ1-3,few,.,TGCAGTGCTAGAGATATAAAGGCGAACTCTGGAAACACCATATATTTT,CSARDIKANSGNTIYF
TRBV28,TRBJ1-1,many,.,TGTGCCAGCAGTTTAATCACCCTGAACACTGAAGCTTTCTTT,CASSLITLNTEAFF
TRBV7-9,TRBJ2-3,.,.,TGTGCCAGCAGCCAAGCAGCGGGCGCGGGAGATACGCAGTATTTT,CASSQAAGAGDTQYF
TRBV20-1,TRBJ2-7,few,.,TGCAGTGCTAGAGAGGCGAGGCGCGAGCAGTACTTC,CSAREARREQYF
TRBV18,TRBJ1-1,.,.,TGTGCCAGCTCACCGGTGGGGCAACCGAACACTGAAGCTTTCTTT,CASSPVGQPNTEAFF
TRBV6-2/TRBV6-3,TRBJ2-7,many,.,TGTGCCAGCAGTTACTACGAGCAGTACTTC,CASSYYEQYF
TRBV6-1,TRBJ2-4,.,.,TGTGCCAGCAGAGACAGAGGTCTAGCCAAAAACATTCAGTACTTC,CASRDRGLAKNIQYF
TRBV27,TRBJ2-7,many,.,TGTGCCAGCAGTTTGGGGGAGTCCTACGAGCAGTACTTC,CASSLGESYEQYF